These 5 T cell receptor beta chains were all obtained from the same sample, sequenced in a study of blood T cell repertoires in COVID-19. Profiled with immunoSEQ multiplex PCR; TCRdb holds only in-frame clones, not every one. The data contain roughly 100,000 clones, roughly four fifths of them seen just once; the ten biggest clones take up about 5%. Sequenced input: peripheral blood. These receptors came from a man between 60 and 75 years old with acute or convalescent COVID-19.

The CDR3 DNA follows: TGTGCCAGCAGCCAAGGGACACCAGTTAGCAATCAGCCCCAGCATTTT. Protein: CASSQGTPVSNQPQHF. The V and J genes are TRBV16 and TRBJ1-5; D perhaps matches TRBD1 (6 bases). The CDR3 sequence is 16 residues long. Per germline, CDR1 KGHSY and CDR2 FQNENV. The V and J ends lost 2 bases and 0 bases respectively, with 11 bases between them.

The rearrangement uses TRBV6-5 and TRBJ1-5, with D possibly TRBD1 on 6 matching bases. V dropped 7 bases and J dropped 4 bases, with 14 bases sitting between them. The length of the CDR3 is 14 residues. Germline-derived CDR1 and CDR2 are MNHEY and SVGAGI. CDR3 loop: CASTPGAGNQPQHF. The CDR3 bases are TGTGCCAGCACCCCAGGGGCAGGGAATCAGCCCCAGCATTTT.

This clone was seen a handful of times. The chain links TRBV2 to TRBJ1-1; TRBD1 is a possible D gene (6 bases). There are 11 residues in the CDR3. The germline V gene encodes CDR1 SNHLY and CDR2 FYNNEI. The CDR3 sequence: CVGGGDTEAFF. CDR3 nucleotides: TGTGTAGGGGGGGGCGACACTGAAGCTTTCTTT.

CDR3 amino acids: CARSGAQETQYF. CDR3 DNA sequence: TGTGCCCGTAGCGGGGCCCAAGAGACCCAGTACTTC. The chain combines TRBV30 with TRBJ2-5; 8 bases match TRBD2. There are 12 residues in the CDR3. Per germline, CDR1 GTSNPN and CDR2 SVGIG (reference sequence). With V trimmed by 8 bases and J by 1 base, 3 bases remained unmatched.

This clone was recorded a few times. This sequence joins TRBV20-1 and TRBJ2-1; TRBD2 might be the D (6 bases). From germline, CDR1 is DFQATT and CDR2 SNEGSKA (reference sequence). Trimming took 7 bases from V and 2 from J, leaving 6 bases between them. The CDR3 totals 11 residues. CDR3 sequence: CSGGAYNEQFF. CDR3 DNA: TGCAGTGGGGGGGCCTACAATGAGCAGTTCTTC.